The clone carrying this TCR beta chain has a handful of counts. The antigen is not known. This record belongs to a study of T cell repertoires in cytomegalovirus infection. General study results and limits: Summed frequency of public TCR beta families distinguished CMV carriers with the relevant HLA.

TCRdb redid the calling of the reads with MiXCR, one entry per CDR3 protein. The table includes about 470,000 distinct CDR3 sequences, under 55% detected once. V was trimmed by 10 bases and J by 7 bases, leaving 14 bases between them. Germline lookup yields CDR1 SGHTA and CDR2 FQGNSA. The CDR3 runs 12 residues. This sequence originates from a human donor in good health (CMV status not recorded). Some clones in this sample may be carry-over from other donors' samples. The chain is built from TRBV7-2 and TRBJ1-5; D remains ambiguous. The sample consisted of cultured PBMCs, taken from culture after CMV antigen stimulation. CDR3 residues: CATRGPGQPQHF. In nucleotides, the CDR3 is TGTGCCACCCGGGGTCCGGGGCAGCCCCAGCATTTT. The variable domain in full, completed from reference TRBV7-2 and TRBJ1-5, reads GAGVSQSPSNKVTEKGKDVELRCDPISGHTALYWYRQSLGQGLEFLIYFQGNSAPDKSGLPSDRFSAERTGGSVSTLTIQRTQQEDSAVYLCATRGPGQPQHFGDGTRLSIL.